What follows are 3 T cell receptor beta chains derived from one specimen sequenced in a study of blood T cell repertoires in COVID-19. The repertoire was sequenced with immunoSEQ multiplex PCR; TCRdb's copy has only in-frame clones and lacks some. The sample shows fewer than 250,000 clones, around four fifths of them seen only once. Input material: peripheral blood. These receptors were obtained from a woman aged 35 to 49 with active or convalescent COVID-19.

This clone occurred once. The chain uses TRBV24-1 and TRBJ2-1; D is perhaps TRBD1 (5 bases). There are 13 residues in the CDR3. V was trimmed by 4 bases and J by 7 bases, leaving 10 bases between them. Germline V gene data show CDR1 as KGHDR and CDR2 as SFDVKD. The CDR3 sequence is CATSELGQNEQFF. CDR3 DNA: TGTGCCACCAGTGAGCTGGGGCAGAATGAGCAGTTCTTC.

This clone came up once. The J gene is TRBJ1-2, the V gene TRBV6-2 or TRBV6-3, with a weak D call TRBD1 (6 bases). Trimming left V 4 bases short and J 4 bases short, with 16 bases between. The germline gives CDR1 MNHEY, CDR2 SVGEGT. The CDR3 extends over 15 amino acids. CDR3 in DNA: TGTGCCAGCAGTTTGACAGGTCGATCGCCCTATGGCTACACCTTC. Residues: CASSLTGRSPYGYTF.

The chain recombines TRBV24-1 with TRBJ1-1, with a weak D call TRBD1 (5 bases). Germline loops: CDR1 KGHDR, CDR2 SFDVKD. Trimming removed 7 bases from V and 2 bases from J, with 10 bases in between. The CDR3 is 13 amino acids. The CDR3 sequence is CATSLDRNTEAFF. CDR3 DNA: TGTGCCACCAGCTTAGACAGAAACACTGAAGCTTTCTTT.